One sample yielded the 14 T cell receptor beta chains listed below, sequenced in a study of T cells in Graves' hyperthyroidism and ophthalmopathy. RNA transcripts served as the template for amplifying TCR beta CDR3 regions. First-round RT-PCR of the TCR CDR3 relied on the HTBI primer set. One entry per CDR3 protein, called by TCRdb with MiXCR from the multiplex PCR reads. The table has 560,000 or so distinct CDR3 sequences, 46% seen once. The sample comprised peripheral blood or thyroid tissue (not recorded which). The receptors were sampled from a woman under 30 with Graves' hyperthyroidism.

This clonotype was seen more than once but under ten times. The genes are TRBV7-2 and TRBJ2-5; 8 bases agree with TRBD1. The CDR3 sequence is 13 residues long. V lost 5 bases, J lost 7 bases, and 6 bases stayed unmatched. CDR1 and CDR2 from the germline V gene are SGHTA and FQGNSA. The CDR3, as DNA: TGTGCCAGCAGCCCCGGACAGGGAAGGACCCAGTACTTC. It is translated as CASSPGQGRTQYF. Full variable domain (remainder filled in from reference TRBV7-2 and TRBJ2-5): GAGVSQSPSNKVTEKGKDVELRCDPISGHTALYWYRQSLGQGLEFLIYFQGNSAPDKSGLPSDRFSAERTGGSVSTLTIQRTQQEDSAVYLCASSPGQGRTQYFGPGTRLLVL.

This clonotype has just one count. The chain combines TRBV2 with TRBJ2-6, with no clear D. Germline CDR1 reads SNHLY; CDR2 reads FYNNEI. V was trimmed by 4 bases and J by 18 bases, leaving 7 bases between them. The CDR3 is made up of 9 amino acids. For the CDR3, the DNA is TGTGCCAGCAGTGCCTTCCCGACTTTC. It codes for CASSAFPTF.

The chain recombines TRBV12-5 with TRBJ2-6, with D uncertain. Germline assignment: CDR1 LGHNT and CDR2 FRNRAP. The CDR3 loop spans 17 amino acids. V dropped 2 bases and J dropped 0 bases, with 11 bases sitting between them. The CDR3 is CASGLYGIISGANVLTF. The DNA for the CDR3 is TGTGCTAGTGGTTTGTATGGCATCATCTCTGGGGCCAACGTCCTGACTTTC.

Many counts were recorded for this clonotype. CDR3 in amino acids: CASWLAGAEQYF. CDR3 coding DNA: TGTGCCAGCTGGCTAGCGGGAGCCGAGCAGTACTTC. The rearrangement joins TRBV7-9 to TRBJ2-7; 10 bases agree with TRBD2. Trimming cost V 8 bases and J 6 bases; bases outside gene matches: 4. CDR1 and CDR2 from the germline V gene are SEHNR and FQNEAQ (reference sequence). The CDR3 is 12 residues long.

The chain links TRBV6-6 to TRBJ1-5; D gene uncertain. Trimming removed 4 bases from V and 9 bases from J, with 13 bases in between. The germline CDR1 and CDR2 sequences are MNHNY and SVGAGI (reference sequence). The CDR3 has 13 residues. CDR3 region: CASSSGVTPPQHF. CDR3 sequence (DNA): TGTGCCAGCAGTTCCGGGGTCACTCCGCCCCAGCATTTT.

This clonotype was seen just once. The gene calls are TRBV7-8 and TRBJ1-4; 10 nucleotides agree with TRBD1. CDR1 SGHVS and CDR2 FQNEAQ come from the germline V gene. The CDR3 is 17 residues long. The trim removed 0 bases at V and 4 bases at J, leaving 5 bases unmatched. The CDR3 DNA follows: TGTGCCAGCAGCTTAGCCTACGACAGGGGGCGTAATGAAAAACTGTTTTTT. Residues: CASSLAYDRGRNEKLFF. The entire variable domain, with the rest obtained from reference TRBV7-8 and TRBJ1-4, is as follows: GAGVSQSPRYKVAKRGQDVALRCDPISGHVSLFWYQQALGQGPEFLTYFQNEAQLDKSGLPSDRFFAERPEGSVSTLKIQRTQQEDSAVYLCASSLAYDRGRNEKLFFGSGTQLSVL.

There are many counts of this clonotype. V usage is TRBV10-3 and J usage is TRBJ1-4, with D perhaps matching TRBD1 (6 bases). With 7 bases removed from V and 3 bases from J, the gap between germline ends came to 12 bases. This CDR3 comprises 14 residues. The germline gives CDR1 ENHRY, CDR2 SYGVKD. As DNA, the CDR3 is TGTGCCATCAATTCCAGGGGTGCTAATGAAAAACTGTTTTTT. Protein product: CAINSRGANEKLFF.

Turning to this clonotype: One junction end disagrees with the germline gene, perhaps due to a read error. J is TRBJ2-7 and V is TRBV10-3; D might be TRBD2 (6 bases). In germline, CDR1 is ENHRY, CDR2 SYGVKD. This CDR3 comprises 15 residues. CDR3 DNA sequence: TGTGCCAGCAGTTCTCCGGGAGCCCCGATATACGAGCAGTACTTC. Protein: CASSSPGAPIYEQYF.

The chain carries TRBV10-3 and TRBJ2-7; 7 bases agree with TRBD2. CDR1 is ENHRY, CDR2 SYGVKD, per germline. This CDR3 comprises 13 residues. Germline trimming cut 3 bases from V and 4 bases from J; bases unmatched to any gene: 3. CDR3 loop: CAISDRREYEQYF. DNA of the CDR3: TGTGCCATCAGTGACCGGCGGGAGTACGAGCAGTACTTC.

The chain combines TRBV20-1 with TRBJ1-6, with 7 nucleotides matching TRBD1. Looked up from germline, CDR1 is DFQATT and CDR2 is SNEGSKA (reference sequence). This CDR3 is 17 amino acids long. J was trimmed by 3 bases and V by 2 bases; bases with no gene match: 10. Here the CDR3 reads CSARSKRTGYYNSPLHF. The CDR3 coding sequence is TGCAGTGCTAGATCCAAGAGGACAGGTTACTATAATTCACCCCTCCACTTT.

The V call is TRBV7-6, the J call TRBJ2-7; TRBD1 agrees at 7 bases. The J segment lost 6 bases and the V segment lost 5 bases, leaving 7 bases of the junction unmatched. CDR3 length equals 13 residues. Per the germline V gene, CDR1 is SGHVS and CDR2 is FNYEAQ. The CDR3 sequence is CASSVLGGGEQYF. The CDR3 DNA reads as TGTGCCAGCAGCGTCCTAGGGGGCGGCGAGCAGTACTTC.

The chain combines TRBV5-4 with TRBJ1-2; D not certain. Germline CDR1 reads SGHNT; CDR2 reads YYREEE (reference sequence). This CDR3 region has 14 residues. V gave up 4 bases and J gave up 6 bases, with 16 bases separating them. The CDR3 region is CASSLEGGGHGYTF. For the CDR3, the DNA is TGTGCCAGCAGCCTGGAGGGAGGAGGGCATGGCTACACCTTC.

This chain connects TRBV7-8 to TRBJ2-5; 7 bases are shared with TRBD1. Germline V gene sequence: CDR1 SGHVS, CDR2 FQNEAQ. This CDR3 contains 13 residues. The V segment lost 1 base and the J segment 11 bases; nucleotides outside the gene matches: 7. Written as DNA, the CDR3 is TGTGCCAGCAGCTTAGAAGGGGGCGCGACTCAGTACTTC. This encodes CASSLEGGATQYF.

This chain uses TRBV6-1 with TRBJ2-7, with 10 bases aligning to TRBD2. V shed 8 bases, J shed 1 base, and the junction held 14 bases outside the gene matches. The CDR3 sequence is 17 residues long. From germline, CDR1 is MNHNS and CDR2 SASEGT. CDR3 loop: CASVTRLAGAASYEQYF. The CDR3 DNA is TGTGCCAGCGTCACGAGGCTAGCGGGAGCCGCGTCCTACGAGCAGTACTTC.